Described below is a single T cell receptor (beta chain) sequence and its context. The target antigen is unknown. The sample is drawn from a study of T-cell memory formation after mild COVID-19. Study-wide results and limits: Contracting clones localized mainly to CM and EM when CD4+ and mainly to EMRA when CD8+. Within pre-infection memory, some responding clones were found, suggesting cross-reactive memory joined.

TCRdb re-derived calls from the 5' RACE reads in MiXCR, one entry per CDR3 protein. The sample records under 450,000 distinct CDR3 sequences, roughly 14% being singletons. Germline V gives CDR1 MGHRA, CDR2 YSYEKL. The CDR3 covers 15 residues. V shed 3 bases, J shed 0 bases, and the junction held 1 base outside the gene matches. This chain joins TRBV4-1 and TRBJ2-1, with TRBD2 matching over 8 bases. The sample consisted of PBMCs or a T cell subset sorted from them (not recorded which). This TCR came from a young man who had mild COVID-19 (a few samples of this study predate the infection). Cell type and time point are not known. The CDR3 DNA is TGCGCCAGCAGCCATCTAGCGGGCTCCTACAATGAGCAGTTCTTC. Encoded protein: CASSHLAGSYNEQFF.